This TCR beta chain was observed in a study of cytomegalovirus exposure and HLA in healthy donors. Findings of the study overall: The majority of TCR sequences were rare, yet some public TCRs appeared in many donors. A later analysis linked a missense DCLRE1C variant to TCR beta V- and J-gene trimming. Previous analysis showed most TCR beta V segments were productive about 87% or about 30% of the time.

On this clone itself: Its antigen remains unidentified. Distinct nucleotide sequences in the sample also encode this CDR3.

The study ran its PCR with 60 Vbeta and 13 Jbeta primers. The protocol was immunoSEQ multiplex PCR, while the TCRdb copy is restricted to in-frame clones and leaves out a portion. The table shows approximately 150,000 clones, with approximately 80% occurring only once. The CDR3 length is 14 residues. Trimming took 2 bases from V and 3 from J; bases not matched to a gene: 2. Germline V gene data show CDR1 as SGHTA and CDR2 as FQGNSA. The sample consisted of PBMCs. This chain links TRBV7-2 with TRBJ2-3; TRBD2 agrees at 7 bases. This TCR was sampled from a woman aged 40 to 50 in good health and CMV-seropositive. The CDR3 loop is CASSLRLATDTQYF. In DNA form, the CDR3 reads TGTGCCAGCAGCTTACGACTAGCAACAGATACGCAGTATTTT.